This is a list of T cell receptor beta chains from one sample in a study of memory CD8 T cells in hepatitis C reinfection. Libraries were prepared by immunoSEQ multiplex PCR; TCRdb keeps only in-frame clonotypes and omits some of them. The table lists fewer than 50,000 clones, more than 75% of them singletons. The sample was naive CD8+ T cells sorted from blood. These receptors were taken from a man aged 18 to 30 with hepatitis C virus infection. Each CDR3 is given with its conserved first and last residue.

cdr3_aa: CAWSDKYNEQFF; v_call: TRBV30; j_call: TRBJ2-1
cdr3_aa: CASSLGRGDEQFF; v_call: TRBV5-6; j_call: TRBJ2-1
cdr3_aa: CASSLVGTVITGANVLTF; v_call: TRBV7-6; j_call: TRBJ2-6
cdr3_aa: CASTPDDSRYAEAFF; v_call: TRBV19; j_call: TRBJ1-1
cdr3_aa: CASSLPGEPEGANVLTF; v_call: TRBV7-8; j_call: TRBJ2-6
cdr3_aa: CASSNSLASTYEQYF; v_call: TRBV6-5; j_call: TRBJ2-7
cdr3_aa: CASINRLAGVTDTQYF; v_call: TRBV6-6; j_call: TRBJ2-3
cdr3_aa: CASSGTSGGTDTQYF; v_call: TRBV7-2; j_call: TRBJ2-3
cdr3_aa: CASSLLAGGPGDTQYF; v_call: TRBV9; j_call: TRBJ2-3
cdr3_aa: CASSRLSWSSFNEKLFF; v_call: TRBV11-2; j_call: TRBJ1-4
cdr3_aa: CASSSPRDRYTDTQYF; v_call: TRBV9; j_call: TRBJ2-3
cdr3_aa: CASSWGGNTEAFF; v_call: TRBV5-6; j_call: TRBJ1-1
cdr3_aa: CASSHRGRMNTEALF; v_call: TRBV6-1; j_call: TRBJ1-1
cdr3_aa: CASSLASGGDETQYF; v_call: TRBV11-2; j_call: TRBJ2-5
cdr3_aa: CASSEGRSSYNEQFF; v_call: TRBV6-1; j_call: TRBJ2-1
cdr3_aa: CASSLFPGVGNREAGELFF; v_call: TRBV11-2; j_call: TRBJ2-2
cdr3_aa: CASSQGPDTQYF; v_call: TRBV19; j_call: TRBJ2-3
cdr3_aa: CASSISGWSNQPQHF; v_call: TRBV19; j_call: TRBJ1-5
cdr3_aa: CASSGRSNQPQHF; v_call: TRBV6-1; j_call: TRBJ1-5
cdr3_aa: CASSLLAGGYTGELFF; v_call: TRBV27; j_call: TRBJ2-2
cdr3_aa: CASSSETGVDQPQHF; v_call: TRBV7-9; j_call: TRBJ1-5
cdr3_aa: CASSVGQYNSPLHF; v_call: TRBV7-9; j_call: TRBJ1-6
cdr3_aa: CASSLSRGRDEKLFF; v_call: TRBV27; j_call: TRBJ1-4
cdr3_aa: CASSQESMGADTEAFF; v_call: TRBV4-2; j_call: TRBJ1-1
cdr3_aa: CASSVTGGVYSEQFF; v_call: TRBV10-1; j_call: TRBJ2-1
cdr3_aa: CASSLESAPAPYEQYF; v_call: TRBV5-1; j_call: TRBJ2-7
cdr3_aa: CSVESSEGQGITDTQYF; v_call: TRBV29-1; j_call: TRBJ2-3
cdr3_aa: CASGVNSYNEQFF; v_call: TRBV5-1; j_call: TRBJ2-1
cdr3_aa: CASSTSTSGGSETQYF; v_call: TRBV11-2; j_call: TRBJ2-5
cdr3_aa: CASSSSTSGPQFF; v_call: TRBV7-9; j_call: TRBJ2-1
cdr3_aa: CASSVGRGTSYNEQFF; v_call: TRBV9; j_call: TRBJ2-1
cdr3_aa: CASSYSRRGNTEAFF; v_call: TRBV6-5; j_call: TRBJ1-1
cdr3_aa: CASSPGASGTFNEQFF; v_call: TRBV7-9; j_call: TRBJ2-1
cdr3_aa: CASSPSGSSYNEQFF; v_call: TRBV7-6; j_call: TRBJ2-1
cdr3_aa: CASSLNGGAGNTIYF; v_call: TRBV7-7; j_call: TRBJ1-3